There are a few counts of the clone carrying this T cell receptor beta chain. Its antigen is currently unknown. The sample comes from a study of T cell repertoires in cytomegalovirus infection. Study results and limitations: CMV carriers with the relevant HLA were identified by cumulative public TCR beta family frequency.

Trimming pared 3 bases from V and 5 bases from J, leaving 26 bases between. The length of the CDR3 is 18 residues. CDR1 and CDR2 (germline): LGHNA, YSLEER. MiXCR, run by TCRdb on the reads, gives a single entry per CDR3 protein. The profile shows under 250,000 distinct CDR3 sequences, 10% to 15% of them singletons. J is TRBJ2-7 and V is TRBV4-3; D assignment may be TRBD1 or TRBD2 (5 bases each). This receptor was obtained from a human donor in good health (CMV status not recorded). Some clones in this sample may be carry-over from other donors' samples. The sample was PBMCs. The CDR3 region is CASSHPRDAGAKGNEQYF. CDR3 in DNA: TGCGCCAGCAGCCACCCTCGGGACGCCGGGGCTAAGGGGAACGAGCAGTACTTC.